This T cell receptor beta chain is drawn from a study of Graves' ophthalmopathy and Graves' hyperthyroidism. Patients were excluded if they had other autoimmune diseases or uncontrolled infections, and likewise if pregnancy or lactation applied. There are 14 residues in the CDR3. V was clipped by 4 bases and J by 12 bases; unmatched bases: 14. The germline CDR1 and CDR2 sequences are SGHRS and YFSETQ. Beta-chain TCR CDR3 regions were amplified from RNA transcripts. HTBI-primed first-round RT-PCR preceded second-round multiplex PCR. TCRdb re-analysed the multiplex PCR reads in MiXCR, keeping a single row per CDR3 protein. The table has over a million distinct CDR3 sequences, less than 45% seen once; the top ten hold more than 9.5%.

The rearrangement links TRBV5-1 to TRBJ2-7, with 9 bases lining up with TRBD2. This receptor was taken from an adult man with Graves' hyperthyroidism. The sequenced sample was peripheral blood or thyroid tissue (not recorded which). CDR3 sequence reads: CASSPGLAFTSLYF. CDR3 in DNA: TGCGCCAGCAGCCCTGGACTAGCGTTTACGTCGTTGTACTTC.